The entry below describes one T cell receptor beta chain. Its antigen is not yet known. No base quality values were provided; no much bigger clone lies one nucleotide off. The library was generated by 5' RACE. Sequencing took place on an Illumina HiSeq 2000. Template switching introduced a universal primer binding site; the final cDNA contained a unique molecular identifier, enabling accurate counting of TCR cDNA molecules. Specific primers in the conserved constant-segment region were used to synthesize first-strand cDNA for TCR alpha and beta chains. To control for contamination, every cDNA library carried two barcodes: a SMART-Mk sample barcode plus Illumina barcodes. TruSeq adapter sequences along with Illumina sample barcodes were introduced in two successive PCR steps. Sequencing of the TCR alpha and beta cDNA libraries was done on the Illumina HiSeq platform using custom primers. As for the authors' bioinformatics: Unique molecular identifiers were extracted from raw reads with MiGEC, and CDR3 positions were determined with MiXCR. Recombination models were inferred per individual with the repgenHMM and IGoR tools using an EM algorithm. Shared clonotype analysis was performed with the tcR package in R, normalizing sharing by the product of cloneset sizes. To study raw recombination without the effects of thymic and clonal selection, out-of-frame nonproductive sequences were analyzed. TCRdb reprocessing: public reads trimmed at Q25 with fastp, clones called with MiXCR, in-frame beta chains kept. Under each unique CDR3 protein, matching rows form one entry showing the most common genes and DNA. These V and J calls derive from TCRdb rather than the authors' analysis. This sample lists 350,000 to 600,000 distinct CDR3 sequences; around 14% were detected once. The top ten clones comprise roughly 0.5% of the sample.

V and J are trimmed by 4 bases and 0 bases, and the gene matches miss 4 bases of the junction. The germline V gene supplies CDR1 LGHNA and CDR2 YSLEER. Reading from cysteine to phenylalanine, the CDR3 counts 15 amino acids. The sequence is cut down to CDR3 DNA, 45 bases in frame from base 1. Every donor in the study was a healthy Caucasian. The twin cohort consisted of three pairs of female monozygotic twins, all aged roughly 18 to 29 years. Positive isolation kits from Invitrogen were used to isolate the CD4+ and CD8+ T cell populations. This entry is derived from a study of identical twins listed by TCRdb under 2016. A note on the overall study: To test whether fetal clonotypes persist, the study used deep sequencing on TCR alpha and beta repertoires from monozygotic twins, unrelated adults of various ages, and cord blood. To rule out contamination, the twin experiments were replicated at different times with different library preparation protocols. The paper's findings and limits, for the study overall: Because the same donors could not be followed over many years, conclusions were based on cross-sectional statistical analysis. Out-of-frame TCR alpha sequences shared between twins showed an excess of low generation-probability sequences compared with coincidental sharing between unrelated individuals. Zero-insertion analyses could be partly confounded by invariant T cells such as MAIT and iNKT, although diverse VJ usage argued against such confounding for most clonotypes. Fewer insertions were carried by abundant cord blood beta clonotypes, a similar but weaker trend appeared in young adult naive repertoires, and no such trend appeared in memory repertoires. The excess sharing between twins in beta out-of-frame sequences was weaker because fewer shared sequences reduced the signal-to-noise ratio. In monozygotic twins, recombination models systematically underestimated out-of-frame TCR alpha sharing, but the models matched the sharing seen between unrelated individuals.

These same data were also listed under a study on yellow fever vaccine responses in identical twins. The other study reports the following: According to the authors, the vaccine-induced T cell response in identical twins seemed to be partly convergent and partly specific to each individual. In identical twins, the study followed T cell clones that responded to the vaccine with precision.

What was sequenced was CD4+ T cells sorted from blood. The origin of this receptor is a woman aged 18-29 years in good health. The chain is assembled from TRBV4-3 and TRBJ2-3; TRBD2 matches 7 bases in the middle. The bases are TGCGCCAGCAGCCCGGGGACTATAAGCACAGATACGCAGTATTTT. Its protein product is CASSPGTISTDTQYF.